Listed below are T cell receptor beta chains from one sample, sequenced in a study of siplizumab effects on memory and regulatory T cells. Assay used: immunoSEQ multiplex PCR; TCRdb lists only in-frame clones, some missing. Of 50,000 to 55,000 clones in the sample, 95% to 98% were seen once. The sequencing input was naive CD4+ T cells sorted from blood. Receptor source: a human donor in good health. The CDR3 runs from the conserved cysteine through the conserved F or W. D genes are given only for firm matches.

v_gene: TRBV18
d_gene: TRBD2
j_gene: TRBJ2-1
CDR3aa: CASSPPASGSTYNEQFF

v_gene: TRBV19
d_gene: TRBD2
j_gene: TRBJ2-7
CDR3aa: CASSIALAGGGYEQYF

v_gene: TRBV5-1
d_gene: -
j_gene: TRBJ2-7
CDR3aa: CASSLVPSRTYEQYF

v_gene: TRBV28
d_gene: TRBD1
j_gene: TRBJ1-2
CDR3aa: CASRQTGNGYTF

v_gene: TRBV10-2
d_gene: TRBD2
j_gene: TRBJ2-1
CDR3aa: CASSGLLAGGYEQFF

v_gene: TRBV30
d_gene: -
j_gene: TRBJ1-5
CDR3aa: CAWKPMGENQPQHF

v_gene: TRBV5-1
d_gene: TRBD2
j_gene: TRBJ2-3
CDR3aa: CASSLIAGTPTDTQYF

v_gene: TRBV7-2
d_gene: -
j_gene: TRBJ2-1
CDR3aa: CASSLVDVEQFF

v_gene: TRBV29-1
d_gene: TRBD1
j_gene: TRBJ2-5
CDR3aa: CSASDRGVGYF

v_gene: TRBV2
d_gene: -
j_gene: TRBJ1-2
CDR3aa: CASRSVGSNYGYTF

v_gene: TRBV19
d_gene: TRBD1
j_gene: TRBJ1-1
CDR3aa: CASNSRQGGERRMAFF

v_gene: TRBV4-1
d_gene: TRBD1
j_gene: TRBJ1-5
CDR3aa: CASSRTGGNQPQHF

v_gene: TRBV4-1
d_gene: TRBD1
j_gene: TRBJ1-3
CDR3aa: CASSQGTGPGSGNTIYF

v_gene: TRBV9
d_gene: -
j_gene: TRBJ1-5
CDR3aa: CASSVGQSNQPQHF

v_gene: TRBV5-1
d_gene: -
j_gene: TRBJ2-3
CDR3aa: CASSRSGDGGDTQYF

v_gene: TRBV5-6
d_gene: TRBD1
j_gene: TRBJ1-4
CDR3aa: CASSYGQGAPNEKLFF

v_gene: TRBV10-3
d_gene: -
j_gene: TRBJ1-3
CDR3aa: CAIRWGLSGNTIYF

v_gene: TRBV4-1
d_gene: -
j_gene: TRBJ2-1
CDR3aa: CASSRVRENEQFF

v_gene: TRBV28
d_gene: -
j_gene: TRBJ1-2
CDR3aa: CASSPGQHGYTF

v_gene: TRBV7-8
d_gene: -
j_gene: TRBJ2-7
CDR3aa: CASSLIGTSTEQYF

v_gene: TRBV30
d_gene: -
j_gene: TRBJ1-6
CDR3aa: CAWSVPDSPLHF

v_gene: TRBV27
d_gene: -
j_gene: TRBJ2-5
CDR3aa: CASSLGTVGGTQYF

v_gene: TRBV6-6
d_gene: -
j_gene: TRBJ2-7
CDR3aa: CASSPINRRGYEQYF

v_gene: TRBV28
d_gene: -
j_gene: TRBJ2-7
CDR3aa: CASSRAFKSQGIQYF

v_gene: TRBV7-7
d_gene: TRBD1
j_gene: TRBJ2-2
CDR3aa: CASSRSTGSTGELFF

v_gene: TRBV6-1
d_gene: -
j_gene: TRBJ1-5
CDR3aa: CASTESREHQPQHF

v_gene: TRBV6-4
d_gene: TRBD2
j_gene: TRBJ2-1
CDR3aa: CASSPSGSFYNEQFF

v_gene: TRBV30
d_gene: -
j_gene: TRBJ2-3
CDR3aa: CAWTGSDTQYF

v_gene: TRBV7-8
d_gene: -
j_gene: TRBJ1-1
CDR3aa: CASSFANTEAFF

v_gene: TRBV7-9
d_gene: -
j_gene: TRBJ1-5
CDR3aa: CASRDENQPQHF

v_gene: TRBV5-6
d_gene: TRBD1
j_gene: TRBJ2-3
CDR3aa: CASSLYRGLAGTDTQYF

v_gene: TRBV28
d_gene: -
j_gene: TRBJ2-3
CDR3aa: CASSFLLSTQYF

v_gene: TRBV5-1
d_gene: -
j_gene: TRBJ1-6
CDR3aa: CASSQVAAGGRSPLHF

v_gene: TRBV6-5
d_gene: -
j_gene: TRBJ2-1
CDR3aa: CASRDSSAIEQFF

v_gene: TRBV28
d_gene: TRBD1
j_gene: TRBJ2-2
CDR3aa: CASSFVGTVNTGELFF

v_gene: TRBV5-5
d_gene: TRBD1
j_gene: TRBJ1-2
CDR3aa: CASSRQGLNYGYTF

v_gene: TRBV29-1
d_gene: -
j_gene: TRBJ1-1
CDR3aa: CSVGRSMNTEAFF

v_gene: TRBV6-5
d_gene: -
j_gene: TRBJ1-1
CDR3aa: CASSYRGGREDTEAFF

v_gene: TRBV7-2
d_gene: -
j_gene: TRBJ1-1
CDR3aa: CASSLGVANTEAFF

v_gene: TRBV5-6
d_gene: -
j_gene: TRBJ1-2
CDR3aa: CATLLRGLNYGYTF

v_gene: TRBV11-2
d_gene: TRBD1
j_gene: TRBJ2-7
CDR3aa: CASSTAGTGGYEQYF